The 28 T cell receptor beta chains listed next were all sequenced from one sample in a study of blood T cell repertoires in COVID-19. Produced via immunoSEQ multiplex PCR; TCRdb's table is partial and in-frame only. The table shows approximately 72,000 clones, with less than 85% occurring only once. Sequencing was carried out using peripheral blood. The receptors shown here come from a woman of 80 years or more with acute or convalescent COVID-19.

The chain combines TRBV7-8 with TRBJ2-1, with 8 bases that match TRBD2. Germline V lookup: CDR1 SGHVS, CDR2 FQNEAQ. Unmatched junction bases numbered 0, after V lost 3 bases and J lost 2 bases. The CDR3 runs to 14 residues. This CDR3 is CASSLRGAYNEQFF. The DNA for the CDR3 is TGTGCCAGCAGCTTGCGGGGGGCCTACAATGAGCAGTTCTTC.

The rearrangement uses TRBV4-1 and TRBJ1-1, with TRBD1 matching 8 bases. CDR1 and CDR2 from the germline V gene are MGHRA and YSYEKL. The CDR3 totals 16 residues. V lost 5 bases and J lost 4; bases outside the gene matches: 12. Here the CDR3 DNA reads TGCGCCAGCAGCTCAGGCAGCAGGGGGCCGTTCACTGAAGCTTTCTTT. Translation gives CASSSGSRGPFTEAFF.

V is TRBV10-3 and J is TRBJ2-1, with D unresolved. Trimming removed 6 bases from V and 0 bases from J, with 9 bases in between. Looked up from germline, CDR1 is ENHRY and CDR2 is SYGVKD. The CDR3 spans 14 residues. The CDR3 nucleotides read TGTGCCATCAGCTCTCTTAGCTCCTACAATGAGCAGTTCTTC. This translates into CAISSLSSYNEQFF.

This CDR3 is CSVGTGGNTEAFF. CDR3 DNA: TGCAGCGTTGGGACAGGAGGGAACACTGAAGCTTTCTTT. V is TRBV29-1 and J is TRBJ1-1; 7 bases line up with TRBD1. With 4 bases clipped from V and 1 base from J, the junction kept 3 bases outside the gene matches. CDR3 length equals 13 residues. Germline CDR1 reads SQVTM; CDR2 reads ANQGSEA.

V gene TRBV30 combines with J gene TRBJ1-5; 7 bases are shared with TRBD1. V was clipped by 3 bases and J by 4 bases; unmatched bases: 0. The CDR3 runs 12 residues. From germline, CDR1 is GTSNPN and CDR2 SVGIG (reference sequence). CDR3 amino acids: CAWRQGNQPQHF. Written as DNA, the CDR3 is TGTGCCTGGAGACAGGGGAATCAGCCCCAGCATTTT. Looking up the rest from reference TRBV30 and TRBJ1-5 gives the full variable domain: SQTIHQWPATLVQPVGSPLSLECTVEGTSNPNLYWYRQAAGRGLQLLFYSVGIGQISSEVPQNLSASRPQDRQFILSSKKLLLSDSGFYLCAWRQGNQPQHFGDGTRLSIL.

This chain joins TRBV7-6 and TRBJ2-7; the match to TRBD2 covers 12 bases. V dropped 5 bases and J dropped 6; count of bases not matched to a gene: 5. This CDR3 is 14 amino acids long. Germline V CDR1 and CDR2: SGHVS, FNYEAQ. The CDR3 DNA reads TGTGCCAGCAGCCTACTAGCGGGGGGCGGCGAGCAGTACTTC. This gives the protein CASSLLAGGGEQYF.

V is TRBV5-8 and J is TRBJ2-5, with D tentatively TRBD1 (5 bases). The CDR3 has 13 residues. Germline CDR1 is SGHTS and CDR2 is YDEGEE. V lost 0 bases and J 5 bases, leaving 8 bases between the germline ends. The CDR3 spells CASSLGGRETQYF. The CDR3 DNA reads as TGTGCCAGCAGCTTGGGGGGCCGGGAGACCCAGTACTTC. Complete variable domain (other parts from reference TRBV5-8 and TRBJ2-5): EAGVTQSPTHLIKTRGQQATLRCSPISGHTSVYWYQQALGLGLQFLLWYDEGEERNRGNFPPRFSGRQFPNYSSELNVNALELEDSALYLCASSLGGRETQYFGPGTRLLVL.

V is TRBV2 and J is TRBJ1-1; 8 bases fit TRBD1. V lost 5 bases to trimming and J lost 6 bases; unmatched junction nucleotides: 5. This CDR3 is 13 amino acids long. Germline V gene lookup returns CDR1 SNHLY and CDR2 FYNNEI. CDR3 nucleotides: TGTGCCAGCAGTCTGGACAGGGTGGCTGAAGCTTTCTTT. Its translation: CASSLDRVAEAFF.

The V gene is TRBV18, the J gene TRBJ2-1, with D perhaps TRBD2 (5 bases). The CDR3 extends over 17 amino acids. The V gene's germline CDR1 is KGHSH and CDR2 LQKENI. V was shortened by 0 bases and J by 4 bases, with 16 bases between the two germline ends. The CDR3 sequence is CASSPPVTKRTYNEQFF. The CDR3 DNA is TGTGCCAGCTCACCACCGGTAACGAAGCGGACGTACAATGAGCAGTTCTTC.

This clone has only a few counts. The chain couples TRBV27 to TRBJ2-2, with 14 bases fitting TRBD2. Germline trimming cut 5 bases from V and 5 bases from J; bases unmatched to any gene: 4. The CDR3 length is 16 residues. Germline CDR1 and CDR2: MNHEY and SMNVEV (reference sequence). The CDR3: CASSLGTSGRTGELFF. The CDR3 DNA follows: TGTGCCAGCAGTCTCGGGACTAGCGGGAGAACCGGGGAGCTGTTTTTT.

This chain connects TRBV5-1 to TRBJ1-6; 8 nucleotides align to TRBD1. The CDR3 length is 17 residues. CDR1 SGHRS and CDR2 YFSETQ come from the germline V gene. Unmatched junction bases numbered 7, after V lost 0 bases and J lost 5 bases. The CDR3 region is CASSLAPVGQDNSPLHF. DNA for the CDR3: TGCGCCAGCAGCTTGGCTCCGGTGGGACAGGATAATTCACCCCTCCACTTT.

The V call is TRBV5-6, the J call TRBJ2-3, with a weak D call TRBD1 (5 bases). V was shortened by 0 bases and J by 0 bases, with 8 bases between the two germline ends. The V gene's germline CDR1 is SGHDT and CDR2 YYEEEE. The CDR3 extends over 15 amino acids. The CDR3 DNA follows: TGTGCCAGCAGCTTGGACAGGATAAGCACAGATACGCAGTATTTT. Protein sequence: CASSLDRISTDTQYF.

This clone was seen just once. The chain recombines TRBV9 with TRBJ2-3; 11 nucleotides line up with TRBD2. The ends lost 4 bases at V and 0 bases at J; junction bases unmatched: 16. CDR3 length: 20 residues. The germline V gene has CDR1 SGDLS and CDR2 YYNGEE. The CDR3 spells CASSPLYSGRARGSTDTQYF. CDR3 in DNA: TGTGCCAGCAGCCCACTTTATAGCGGGAGGGCCCGGGGTAGCACAGATACGCAGTATTTT.

This clone occurred a few times. This chain joins TRBV2 and TRBJ2-7, with TRBD1 matching over 7 bases. Germline V gives CDR1 SNHLY, CDR2 FYNNEI. CDR3 length: 13 residues. With V trimmed by 7 bases and J by 7 bases, 10 bases remained unmatched. The CDR3 loop is CASKQDRLGEQYF. The CDR3 region has the DNA TGTGCCAGCAAACAGGACAGGCTAGGGGAGCAGTACTTC.

The chain recombines TRBV6-5 with TRBJ1-1, with TRBD1 matching 11 bases. Germline assignment: CDR1 MNHEY and CDR2 SVGAGI. J was trimmed by 4 bases and V by 6 bases; bases with no gene match: 7. The CDR3 has 15 amino acids. The DNA for the CDR3 is TGTGCCAGCAGCCCGGTGGGACAGGGGGGCACTGAAGCTTTCTTT. This codes for CASSPVGQGGTEAFF.

This chain links TRBV5-8 with TRBJ2-1; 9 nucleotides line up with TRBD2. Germline V gene data show CDR1 as SGHTS and CDR2 as YDEGEE. This CDR3 has 17 amino acids. The J segment lost 9 bases and the V segment lost 7 bases, leaving 20 bases of the junction unmatched. The CDR3 sequence is CASSGTVTSSGKGEQFF. The DNA of the CDR3 is TGTGCCAGCTCCGGGACAGTTACATCTAGCGGGAAAGGTGAGCAGTTCTTC.

The chain couples TRBV9 to TRBJ2-2; 11 positions match TRBD2. V was clipped by 4 bases and J by 2 bases; unmatched bases: 7. The CDR3 runs 17 residues. CDR1 and CDR2 (germline): SGDLS, YYNGEE. The CDR3 region has the DNA TGTGCCAGCAGCCGGGGACTAGCGGACAGAAACACCGGGGAGCTGTTTTTT. Translation gives CASSRGLADRNTGELFF.

This clone showed up just once. The chain has TRBV9 and TRBJ2-5, with TRBD1 matching 9 bases. Germline V gives CDR1 SGDLS, CDR2 YYNGEE. The CDR3 has 15 residues. V was pared by 4 bases and J by 1 base, with 5 bases of the junction left unmatched. In DNA form, the CDR3 reads TGTGCCAGCAGCAATCGACAGGGGGTCCAAGAGACCCAGTACTTC. Translating it yields CASSNRQGVQETQYF. The full variable domain, completed using reference TRBV9 and TRBJ2-5, is DSGVTQTPKHLITATGQRVTLRCSPRSGDLSVYWYQQSLDQGLQFLIQYYNGEERAKGNILERFSAQQFPDLHSELNLSSLELGDSALYFCASSNRQGVQETQYFGPGTRLLVL.

The genes are TRBV25-1 and TRBJ1-2; no clear D gene. CDR3 length: 13 residues. The germline V gene has CDR1 MGHDK and CDR2 SYGVNS. Trimming took off 3 bases at V and 1 base at J, with 6 bases between the two ends. CDR3 sequence: CASSDPGNYGYTF. CDR3 nucleotides: TGTGCCAGCAGTGATCCCGGTAACTATGGCTACACCTTC.

This clone has only one observation. The CDR3 DNA follows: TGCGCCAGCAGCTTGGGGGCAGGGGGATTAACTGAAGCTTTCTTT. Its translation: CASSLGAGGLTEAFF. V is TRBV5-1 and J is TRBJ1-1; TRBD1 aligns across 7 bases. V lost 0 bases to trimming and J lost 5 bases; unmatched junction nucleotides: 7. The CDR3 sequence is 15 residues long. Germline V gene lookup returns CDR1 SGHRS and CDR2 YFSETQ.

The chain employs TRBV12-5 and TRBJ1-5, with D perhaps matching TRBD1 (5 bases). The CDR3 is made up of 15 amino acids. The V and J ends lost 0 bases and 2 bases respectively, with 8 bases between them. The germline CDR1 and CDR2 sequences are LGHNT and FRNRAP. The CDR3 nucleotides are TGTGCTAGTGGTTTGGTTGGAGGGGGCAATCAGCCCCAGCATTTT. This gives the protein CASGLVGGGNQPQHF.

The genes are TRBV7-2 and TRBJ2-7; the match to TRBD2 covers 8 bases. The CDR3 is made up of 19 amino acids. Germline V gene sequence: CDR1 SGHTA, CDR2 FQGNSA. V shed 5 bases and J 0 bases; nucleotides not matched to a gene: 18. The CDR3 DNA reads TGTGCCAGCAGCCCCCGGGGTAGCGGGACCTACCCCAGCTCCTACGAGCAGTACTTC. It specifies CASSPRGSGTYPSSYEQYF.

The J gene is TRBJ1-1, the V gene TRBV27; 8 bases map to TRBD1. Germline trimming cut 1 base from V and 1 base from J; bases unmatched to any gene: 8. Germline V gives CDR1 MNHEY, CDR2 SMNVEV (reference sequence). The CDR3 has 17 residues. CDR3 loop: CASSLWVGDRRNTEAFF. Here the CDR3 DNA reads TGTGCCAGCAGTTTATGGGTTGGGGACAGGCGGAACACTGAAGCTTTCTTT.

As regards this clone: The sample contains more than one DNA sequence encoding this CDR3. This sequence joins TRBV5-1 and TRBJ1-2; D not resolved. This CDR3 has 13 amino acids. The germline V and J ends were trimmed by 0 bases and 4 bases, with 7 bases remaining between them. The V gene's germline CDR1 is SGHRS and CDR2 YFSETQ. The CDR3 here is CASSLGNSYGYTF. In DNA, the CDR3 is TGCGCCAGCAGCTTGGGCAACAGCTATGGCTACACCTTC.

The chain combines TRBV7-8 with TRBJ2-5; perhaps TRBD1 as D (5 bases). The V and J ends lost 4 bases and 7 bases respectively, with 13 bases between them. This CDR3 region has 13 residues. The germline gives CDR1 SGHVS, CDR2 FQNEAQ. CDR3 region: CASSSARTGTQYF. The CDR3 bases are TGTGCCAGCAGCTCCGCCCGCACAGGGACCCAGTACTTC.

This clone was seen only once. V gene TRBV29-1 combines with J gene TRBJ2-1; D ambiguous. CDR1 and CDR2 from the germline V gene are SQVTM and ANQGSEA. This CDR3 contains 14 residues. V was clipped by 5 bases and J by 0 bases, with 11 bases between them. The CDR3 here is CSVLSRSSYNEQFF. CDR3 nucleotides: TGCAGCGTTCTCTCCCGTAGCTCCTACAATGAGCAGTTCTTC.

A single count supports this clone. The chain is built from TRBV18 and TRBJ2-3, with 10 positions matching TRBD2. Germline values: CDR1 KGHSH, CDR2 LQKENI. The CDR3 has 17 residues. The ends lost 1 base at V and 0 bases at J; junction bases unmatched: 4. As DNA, the CDR3 is TGTGCCAGCTCACCACTAGCGGGAGGATCTAGCACAGATACGCAGTATTTT. Residues: CASSPLAGGSSTDTQYF.

This chain links TRBV4-1 with TRBJ2-3; 8 bases align to TRBD2. Germline assignment: CDR1 MGHRA and CDR2 YSYEKL. This CDR3 has 19 amino acids. V lost 1 base to trimming and J lost 0 bases; unmatched junction nucleotides: 12. The CDR3 DNA reads TGCGCCAGCAGCCAAGGAGAAGGTGGCGGGGGGCCGAGCACAGATACGCAGTATTTT. Protein product: CASSQGEGGGGPSTDTQYF.